The clone carrying this TCR beta chain was seen at least ten times. A universal primer site was incorporated via template switching, and the cDNA contained unique molecular identifiers. TCRdb called the 5' RACE reads again in MiXCR, with one record for every CDR3 protein. The data contain 420,000 or so distinct CDR3 sequences, about 18% of them seen just once; the ten biggest clones take up approximately 12%. This record belongs to a study of identical twins. This CDR3 is 13 amino acids long. Germline V gene data show CDR1 as DFQATT and CDR2 as SNEGSKA (reference sequence). This chain links TRBV20-1 with TRBJ2-5, with D perhaps being TRBD1 or TRBD2 (5 bases each). The specimen was naive T cells sorted from blood. The clonotype was recovered from a man in his fifties in good health. CDR3 DNA: TGCAGCGCGACGTGGGGGAAAAAGGGGACCCAGTACTTC. It codes for CSATWGKKGTQYF.